The entry that follows covers one T cell receptor (beta chain) sequence. Its antigen is as yet unknown. This specimen comes from a study of beta chain features in type 1 diabetes. TCRB transcripts that were expressed got sequenced, as all of the isolated RNA had been reverse transcribed. Libraries were prepared by immunoSEQ multiplex PCR; TCRdb keeps only in-frame clonotypes and omits some of them. The table lists about 640,000 clones, roughly an eighth of them singletons, with about 0.11% in the top ten. V trimming: 11 bases; J trimming: 5 bases; junction bases outside the gene matches: 7. CDR1 and CDR2 from the germline V gene are MDHEN and SYDVKM. CDR3 size: 12 residues. Study results and limitations: Compared to healthy donors, patients appeared to have naive, central memory and Treg TCRB repertoires that were more alike. cDNA sequencing could over-represent cells with high TCR expression. For Type 1 diabetes patients, all four CD4+ subsets carried TCRB CDR3s that were moderately but significantly shorter.

The rearrangement links TRBV28 to TRBJ2-3; 7 bases align to TRBD2. Sequenced input: naive CD4+ T cells from blood. This TCR was recovered from a man aged 25-40 years with type 1 diabetes. CDR3 nucleotides: TGTGCCTCCGCGGGGGAACTAGATACGCAGTATTTT. Translated, it gives CASAGELDTQYF. The full variable domain, in which reference TRBV28 and TRBJ2-3 provide the parts outside the CDR3, is DVKVTQSSRYLVKRTGEKVFLECVQDMDHENMFWYRQDPGLGLRLIYFSYDVKMKEKGDIPEGYSVSREKKERFSLILESASTNQTSMYLCASAGELDTQYFGPGTRLTVL.